These 31 T cell receptor beta chains were sequenced from one sample in a study of molecular identifiers for immune sequencing clone quantification. TCRdb independently ran MiXCR on the PCR reads; one entry per CDR3 protein. The sample comprises nearly 650,000 distinct CDR3 sequences, approximately 24% of which are singletons, and about 0.8% rests with the top ten. Sequenced input: naive CD8+ T cells from blood, with Jurkat cell RNA spiked in. Regarding subset: FACS-sorted CD8+CD4-CCR7+CD45RA+ naive T cells. These TCRs come from a human donor in good health. Some libraries in this study had Jurkat cell RNA spiked in.

This clonotype was detected a few times. The chain uses TRBV4-3 and TRBJ2-1, with D unclear. Trimming left V 0 bases short and J 3 bases short, with 9 bases between. CDR1 and CDR2 (germline): LGHNA, YSLEER. This CDR3 has 15 amino acids. CDR3: CASSQDPVNYNEQFF. DNA of the CDR3: TGCGCCAGCAGCCAAGATCCGGTCAACTACAATGAGCAGTTCTTC.

This clonotype was detected many times. This chain links TRBV19 with TRBJ1-5; the D is unclear. V shed 8 bases and J shed 7 bases, with 15 bases lying between them. Germline lookup yields CDR1 LNHDA and CDR2 SQIVND (reference sequence). The length of the CDR3 is 13 residues. CDR3 region: CASDDSRGQPQHF. For the CDR3, the DNA is TGTGCCAGTGATGACTCTCGCGGGCAGCCCCAGCATTTT.

A few counts support this clonotype. The chain joins TRBV7-9 to TRBJ2-3, with 7 bases aligning to TRBD1. With V trimmed by 4 bases and J by 2 bases, 12 bases remained unmatched. Germline V gives CDR1 SEHNR, CDR2 FQNEAQ (reference sequence). This CDR3 contains 17 residues. The DNA for the CDR3 is TGTGCCAGCAGCTCCCTCAACCGGGACAGAGACACAGATACGCAGTATTTT. Its protein product is CASSSLNRDRDTDTQYF.

This clonotype was seen repeatedly, ten times or more. The chain recombines TRBV28 with TRBJ1-4; D gene unclear. The CDR3 spans 15 residues. The germline V gene encodes CDR1 MDHEN and CDR2 SYDVKM. Trimming removed 5 bases at V and 0 bases at J, with 10 bases between. In DNA form, the CDR3 reads TGTGCCAGCAGTGCCTGGGCAACAACTAATGAAAAACTGTTTTTT. This encodes CASSAWATTNEKLFF. Complete variable domain (other parts from reference TRBV28 and TRBJ1-4): DVKVTQSSRYLVKRTGEKVFLECVQDMDHENMFWYRQDPGLGLRLIYFSYDVKMKEKGDIPEGYSVSREKKERFSLILESASTNQTSMYLCASSAWATTNEKLFFGSGTQLSVL.

The sample holds many counts of this clonotype. The chain joins TRBV20-1 to TRBJ2-7; tentatively, D is TRBD1 (6 bases). This CDR3 has 12 amino acids. CDR1 DFQATT and CDR2 SNEGSKA come from the germline V gene (reference sequence). Trimming pared 3 bases from V and 7 bases from J, leaving 13 bases between. CDR3 loop: CSASMGALEQYF. For the CDR3, the DNA is TGCAGTGCTAGTATGGGGGCGCTTGAGCAGTACTTC.

This clonotype has more than one count but fewer than ten. V usage is TRBV13 and J usage is TRBJ1-1, with 12 bases aligning to TRBD1. The CDR3 spans 16 residues. Unmatched junction bases numbered 6, after V lost 5 bases and J lost 2 bases. The germline V gene has CDR1 PRHDT and CDR2 FYEKMQ (reference sequence). CDR3 DNA sequence: TGTGCCAGCAGCCTCCGGGACAGGGGGCGAAACACTGAAGCTTTCTTT. This sequence encodes CASSLRDRGRNTEAFF.

Many counts were recorded for this clonotype. The J gene is TRBJ2-3, the V gene TRBV7-9; D is possibly TRBD1 (6 bases). The CDR3 is made up of 17 amino acids. V was shortened by 4 bases and J by 3 bases, with 20 bases between the two germline ends. The germline gives CDR1 SEHNR, CDR2 FQNEAQ (reference sequence). This CDR3 is CASSSLTGTHWTDTQYF. In nucleotides, the CDR3 is TGTGCCAGCAGCTCCCTTACCGGGACACACTGGACAGATACGCAGTATTTT. Complete variable domain (other parts from reference TRBV7-9 and TRBJ2-3): DTGVSQNPRHKITKRGQNVTFRCDPISEHNRLYWYRQTLGQGPEFLTYFQNEAQLEKSRLLSDRFSAERPKGSFSTLEIQRTEQGDSAMYLCASSSLTGTHWTDTQYFGPGTRLTVL.

This clonotype has ten or more counts. The rearrangement uses TRBV20-1 and TRBJ1-1; tentative D call: TRBD1 (5 bases). Germline V gene sequence: CDR1 DFQATT, CDR2 SNEGSKA (reference sequence). The germline V and J ends were trimmed by 0 bases and 6 bases, with 17 bases remaining between them. The length of the CDR3 is 15 residues. The CDR3: CSARDRAGRTPEAFF. The CDR3 coding sequence is TGCAGTGCTAGAGATCGGGCAGGGCGAACACCTGAAGCTTTCTTT.

The sample holds many counts of this clonotype. The genes are TRBV4-3 and TRBJ2-7, with 10 bases matching TRBD1. This CDR3 spans 14 amino acids. CDR1 and CDR2 from the germline V gene are LGHNA and YSLEER. J was trimmed by 6 bases and V by 4 bases; bases with no gene match: 6. The chain's CDR3 is CASSPGQGLFEQYF. The CDR3 DNA is TGCGCCAGCAGCCCGGGACAGGGGCTCTTCGAGCAGTACTTC.

The chain links TRBV14 to TRBJ1-2; D is undetermined. Germline CDR1 and CDR2: SGHDN and FVKESK. The CDR3 is 15 residues long. V dropped 0 bases and J dropped 2 bases, with 10 bases sitting between them. The CDR3 nucleotides are TGTGCCAGCAGCCAAGAAGGTCGCCTGAACTATGGCTACACCTTC. Translation gives CASSQEGRLNYGYTF.

This clonotype was observed at least ten times. V usage is TRBV5-1 and J usage is TRBJ2-6, with D unresolved. The CDR3 loop spans 18 amino acids. V lost 0 bases and J 3 bases, leaving 16 bases between the germline ends. CDR1 SGHRS and CDR2 YFSETQ come from the germline V gene. The CDR3 loop reads CASSLDSGPASGANVLTF. For the CDR3, the DNA is TGCGCCAGCAGCTTGGACTCAGGCCCAGCGAGTGGGGCCAACGTCCTGACTTTC.

Concerning this clonotype: Likely a read error: the CDR3 ends without its conserved phenylalanine or tryptophan. The chain couples TRBV13 to TRBJ2-5, with TRBD2 matching 8 bases. CDR3 length equals 15 residues. Germline lookup yields CDR1 PRHDT and CDR2 FYEKMQ (reference sequence). The trim removed 6 bases at V and 2 bases at J, leaving 8 bases unmatched. The CDR3 nucleotides read TGTGCCAGCAGACAGGGACTAGGTCGGCAAGAGACCCAGTACCTC. It specifies CASRQGLGRQETQYL.

In its sample, this clonotype was seen many times. This chain connects TRBV4-1 to TRBJ1-4; no clear D gene. The CDR3 runs 12 residues. Germline assignment: CDR1 MGHRA and CDR2 YSYEKL. V lost 6 bases, J lost 11 bases, and 13 bases lay in between. CDR3 sequence (DNA): TGCGCCAGCAGTCCAGGACGGGAGAAACTGTTTTTT. Amino acids: CASSPGREKLFF.

The chain employs TRBV10-3 and TRBJ2-7; 8 nucleotides match TRBD2. CDR1 and CDR2 from the germline V gene are ENHRY and SYGVKD. J was trimmed by 2 bases and V by 8 bases; bases with no gene match: 2. The CDR3 consists of 12 residues. In DNA, the CDR3 is TGTGCCATCCGCGGGGGGACCTACGAGCAGTACTTC. Translation: CAIRGGTYEQYF.

This clonotype turned up a few times. The V gene is TRBV4-1, the J gene TRBJ2-1, with TRBD1 matching 8 bases. The junction had 11 bases not matched to a gene; V was cut back by 4 bases and J by 3 bases. The CDR3 is 17 residues long. CDR1 MGHRA and CDR2 YSYEKL come from the germline V gene. The CDR3 DNA reads as TGCGCCAGCAGCCCCACCCGGACAGGGATCGACTACAATGAGCAGTTCTTC. The encoded protein is CASSPTRTGIDYNEQFF.

This clonotype has just a few counts. The genes are TRBV5-6 and TRBJ2-1; 11 nucleotides align to TRBD2. CDR3 length equals 15 residues. The V segment lost 0 bases and the J segment 9 bases; nucleotides outside the gene matches: 5. Looked up from germline, CDR1 is SGHDT and CDR2 is YYEEEE. The DNA for the CDR3 is TGTGCCAGCAGCTTGGTACTAGCGGGAGACGTTGAGCAGTTCTTC. Protein sequence: CASSLVLAGDVEQFF.

This clonotype was picked up a small number of times. The chain is built from TRBV10-2 and TRBJ2-3, with TRBD1 as a possible D gene (8 bases). The V end lost 5 bases, the J end lost 4 bases, and 19 bases lay between the germline ends. Germline loops: CDR1 WSHSY, CDR2 SAAADI. The CDR3 is 16 residues long. Here the CDR3 DNA reads TGCGCCAGCAGTACTAGGACAGGGAGGGATGCAGATACGCAGTATTTT. This gives the protein CASSTRTGRDADTQYF.

In the case of this clonotype: A much larger clonotype is one base distant, so this may be a read error. The chain combines TRBV18 with TRBJ2-3; perhaps TRBD1 as D (5 bases). The J call is doubtful: the DNA matches TRBJ1-5 better. The germline gives CDR1 KGHSH, CDR2 LQKENI. The CDR3 spans 15 residues. The CDR3 DNA reads TGTGCCAGCTCACCACCGGTGGCCGTTCAGGGTACGCAGCATTTT. It is translated as CASSPPVAVQGTQHF.

A note on this clonotype: The conserved closing phenylalanine or tryptophan is absent in this CDR3, likely reflecting a read error. The genes are TRBV6-5 and TRBJ1-1, with D perhaps matching TRBD1 (6 bases). Trimming took off 5 bases at V and 0 bases at J, with 10 bases between the two ends. This CDR3 is 14 amino acids long. The germline V gene has CDR1 MNHEY and CDR2 SVGAGI. In DNA form, the CDR3 reads TGTGCCAGCAGTGTCGGGGACATGAACACTGAAGCTTTCTCT. As protein: CASSVGDMNTEAFS.

This clonotype occurred once. The chain combines TRBV7-2 with TRBJ1-4, with TRBD1 matching over 11 bases. The CDR3 is 15 amino acids. Germline-derived CDR1 and CDR2 are SGHTA and FQGNSA. With 4 bases clipped from V and 16 bases from J, the junction kept 14 bases outside the gene matches. Here the CDR3 DNA reads TGTGCCAGCAGCTCCACGGGACAGGGGGATGAAATACGGTTTTTT. Its translation: CASSSTGQGDEIRFF.

V gene TRBV20-1 combines with J gene TRBJ2-1, with 7 bases aligning to TRBD2. This CDR3 region has 16 residues. CDR1 and CDR2 from the germline V gene are DFQATT and SNEGSKA (reference sequence). The V segment lost 0 bases and the J segment 2 bases; nucleotides outside the gene matches: 7. The CDR3 reads CSAREVAGDPYNEQFF. Here the CDR3 DNA reads TGCAGTGCTAGAGAAGTTGCGGGAGACCCCTACAATGAGCAGTTCTTC.

This clonotype was counted ten times or more. The chain has TRBV20-1 and TRBJ2-3; 10 bases align to TRBD2. J lost 7 bases, V lost 0 bases, and 10 bases had no gene match. The CDR3 sequence is 16 residues long. Germline CDR1 is DFQATT and CDR2 is SNEGSKA (reference sequence). The CDR3 loop is CSARELASGSIYTQYF. Written as DNA, the CDR3 is TGCAGTGCTAGAGAATTGGCTAGCGGGAGTATATATACGCAGTATTTT.

About this clonotype itself: A much larger clone is a single base away; this may be a read error. The chain has TRBV6-6 and TRBJ2-5, with 7 bases that match TRBD2. The CDR3 is made up of 16 amino acids. The V and J ends lost 7 bases and 5 bases, in that order; junction bases with no gene match: 16. Germline lookup yields CDR1 MNHNY and CDR2 SVGAGI (reference sequence). CDR3: CASNPLRAGEGETQYF. DNA of the CDR3: TGTGCCAGCAATCCCCTTAGGGCGGGAGAGGGCGAGACCCAGTACTTC.

As for this clonotype: This clone may be a read error of a much larger clone one base away. V is TRBV7-9 and J is TRBJ1-5; D gene ambiguous. CDR1 is SEHNR and CDR2 is FQNEAQ in the germline V gene (reference sequence). The CDR3 is 12 residues long. CDR3 region: CASSFTGQPPHF. The CDR3 DNA reads as TGTGCCAGCAGCTTTACTGGTCAGCCCCCGCATTTT.

A remark on this clonotype: A much larger clonotype is one base distant, so this may be a read error. The chain has TRBV29-1 and TRBJ1-1; D remains ambiguous. CDR3 length equals 15 residues. The V end was cut by 6 bases, the J end by 3 bases, with 20 bases between. CDR1 is SQVTM and CDR2 is ANQGSEA in the germline V gene. In nucleotides, the CDR3 is TGCAGCGTGAGGCAGGTGTTGGGTGAAGACACTGAAGCTTTCTTT. Encoded protein: CSVRQVLGEDTEAFF.

This clonotype was observed many times. The chain is built from TRBV29-1 and TRBJ2-5, with a weak D call TRBD2 (5 bases). Germline values: CDR1 SQVTM, CDR2 ANQGSEA. V lost 0 bases, J lost 2 bases, and 19 bases lay in between. The CDR3 loop spans 17 amino acids. CDR3 in amino acids: CSVEEIGGYSLQETQYF. DNA of the CDR3: TGCAGCGTTGAAGAAATAGGCGGGTACTCCTTACAAGAGACCCAGTACTTC.

This clonotype was observed a single time. The junction and the germline gene differ at one end; a read error may be behind it. The chain is built from TRBV9 and TRBJ2-3; D possibly corresponds to TRBD2 (6 bases). CDR1 is SGDLS and CDR2 is YYNGEE in the germline V gene. This CDR3 comprises 14 residues. The CDR3 protein is CASSSSGVTDTRYF. DNA for the CDR3: TGTGCCAGCAGCTCCTCGGGGGTGACAGATACGCGGTATTTT.

There are a few counts of this clonotype. The chain uses TRBV6-5 and TRBJ1-5, with a possible D match to TRBD1 (6 bases). The CDR3 length is 15 residues. Trimming shortened V by 4 bases and J by 3 bases, and 13 bases separated the two germline ends. Germline CDR1 and CDR2: MNHEY and SVGAGI. CDR3: CASSLDSGANQPQHF. The CDR3 coding sequence is TGTGCCAGCAGTTTAGATTCAGGGGCCAATCAGCCCCAGCATTTT.

The V call is TRBV4-3, the J call TRBJ1-1; 9 bases align to TRBD1. The ends lost 2 bases at V and 6 bases at J; junction bases unmatched: 10. CDR3 length equals 16 residues. Germline-derived CDR1 and CDR2 are LGHNA and YSLEER. In nucleotides, the CDR3 is TGCGCCAGCAGCCAAACCCGGACAGGGGAAGTTGCTGAAGCTTTCTTT. Amino acid sequence: CASSQTRTGEVAEAFF.

This clonotype was seen a few times. The chain employs TRBV27 and TRBJ1-4; D unclear. Germline V gene sequence: CDR1 MNHEY, CDR2 SMNVEV (reference sequence). This CDR3 contains 17 residues. V gave up 3 bases and J gave up 0 bases, with 14 bases separating them. The DNA of the CDR3 is TGTGCCAGCAGTTTTGTGGGCCCCCTCCCAACTAATGAAAAACTGTTTTTT. This gives the protein CASSFVGPLPTNEKLFF.

Remarks on this clonotype: A much more abundant neighbour one base away suggests this may be a read error. The chain combines TRBV27 with TRBJ1-1; 7 bases line up with TRBD1. Germline values: CDR1 MNHEY, CDR2 SMNVEV (reference sequence). The CDR3 runs 13 residues. The CDR3 here is CASSLLGQSEASF. CDR3 coding DNA: TGTGCCAGCAGTTTACTGGGACAGTCTGAAGCTTCCTTT.